This is a list of T cell receptor beta chains from one sample in a study of blood T cells in healthy people across ages. One entry per CDR3 protein, called by TCRdb with MiXCR from the 5' RACE reads. The sample shows 1.2 million to 1.5 million distinct CDR3 sequences, almost 60% of them seen only once. What was sequenced was blood. The origin of the receptors is a man aged 18 to 30 in good health. Both conserved end residues are part of each CDR3. The order of the fields is clone size, D gene, V gene, J gene, CDR3 protein, CDR3 DNA. D genes are given only for firm matches. A row's size may be missing; if present it is once, few, many or a size class.

few	.	TRBV10-2	TRBJ2-7	CASSDGTGTFSYEQYF	TGCGCCAGCAGTGACGGTACGGGGACGTTCTCCTACGAGCAGTACTTC
.	.	TRBV15	TRBJ1-1	CATTQGRVNTEAFF	TGTGCCACCACCCAGGGCCGGGTGAACACTGAAGCTTTCTTT
.	.	TRBV12-3/TRBV12-4	TRBJ2-3	CASSLLQGTQYF	TGTGCCAGCAGTTTACTTCAGGGGACGCAGTATTTT
.	.	TRBV6-6	TRBJ1-1	CASGQSGGNTEAFF	TGTGCCAGTGGACAGAGTGGAGGAAACACTGAAGCTTTCTTT
.	TRBD1	TRBV27	TRBJ1-2	CASRGDRYGYTF	TGTGCCAGCAGGGGGGACAGATATGGCTACACCTTC
.	TRBD1	TRBV6-5	TRBJ2-7	CASRPGTGSGYEQYF	TGTGCCAGCAGACCCGGGACAGGGTCTGGCTACGAGCAGTACTTC
.	.	TRBV28	TRBJ2-1	CASSFRRAHVDEQFF	TGTGCCAGCAGTTTCCGCCGTGCACACGTCGATGAGCAGTTCTTC
many	.	TRBV27	TRBJ2-1	CASSFGTNLHRNEQFF	TGTGCCAGCAGTTTCGGGACCAACCTACATAGGAATGAGCAGTTCTTC
many	.	TRBV12-3/TRBV12-4	TRBJ1-2	CASSLLGSYGYTF	TGTGCCAGCAGTTTACTGGGAAGCTATGGCTACACCTTC
.	.	TRBV4-3	TRBJ2-5	CASSQEGDSSQETQYF	TGCGCCAGCAGCCAAGAGGGTGACAGTTCTCAAGAGACCCAGTACTTC
.	.	TRBV4-2	TRBJ2-1	CASSPAGGAGEQFF	TGTGCCAGCAGCCCCGCCGGAGGGGCTGGTGAGCAGTTCTTC
.	TRBD1	TRBV9	TRBJ2-3	CASTTLPGQAGADTQYF	TGTGCCAGCACAACACTCCCCGGACAGGCGGGCGCAGATACGCAGTATTTT
few	.	TRBV12-3/TRBV12-4	TRBJ1-2	CASAALLYGYTF	TGTGCCAGCGCAGCCCTACTCTATGGCTACACCTTC
.	.	TRBV20-1	TRBJ1-5	CSARVRGGANQPQHF	TGCAGTGCTAGAGTTAGAGGGGGAGCTAATCAGCCCCAGCATTTT
.	.	TRBV6-6	TRBJ1-5	CASSYGGGGNQPQHF	TGTGCCAGCAGTTATGGGGGCGGGGGCAATCAGCCCCAGCATTTT
.	.	TRBV6-5	TRBJ2-3	CASTRGAPSTDTQYF	TGTGCCAGCACTCGCGGGGCGCCTAGCACAGATACGCAGTATTTT
few	TRBD2	TRBV7-2	TRBJ2-7	CASSSRTSGILGEQYF	TGTGCCAGCAGCTCCCGGACTAGCGGGATTCTCGGCGAGCAGTACTTC
once	TRBD1	TRBV12-3/TRBV12-4	TRBJ1-4	CASSFLDRNREKLFF	TGTGCCAGCAGTTTCTTGGACAGGAATCGTGAAAAACTGTTTTTT
.	.	TRBV20-1	TRBJ1-2	CSAEVQGRDYGYTF	TGCAGTGCTGAGGTCCAGGGTAGGGACTATGGCTACACCTTC
many	.	TRBV20-1	TRBJ1-1	CSASTGQVTEAFF	TGCAGTGCTAGCACAGGGCAGGTCACTGAAGCTTTCTTT
few	TRBD1	TRBV6-1	TRBJ1-1	CASSGSRTGGEATEAFF	TGTGCCAGCAGTGGCTCCAGAACAGGGGGCGAGGCCACTGAAGCTTTCTTT
.	.	TRBV14	TRBJ1-5	CASSQGSSSQPQHF	TGTGCCAGCAGCCAAGGGAGTTCTAGTCAGCCCCAGCATTTT
few	.	TRBV6-1	TRBJ2-5	CASSAPGVRGTQYF	TGTGCCAGCAGTGCCCCGGGGGTCCGGGGGACCCAGTACTTC
.	TRBD2	TRBV20-1	TRBJ2-1	CSARDSGTSSYNEQFF	TGCAGTGCTAGAGATAGCGGGACGAGCTCCTACAATGAGCAGTTCTTC
.	TRBD1	TRBV25-1	TRBJ2-1	CASRPRGDRVYNEQFF	TGTGCCAGCAGACCCCGGGGGGACAGGGTCTACAATGAGCAGTTCTTC
.	.	TRBV4-1	TRBJ1-3	CASRPYPRGGGNTIYF	TGCGCCAGCAGACCTTATCCCAGGGGAGGAGGAAACACCATATATTTT
.	TRBD2	TRBV5-1	TRBJ2-1	CASSLERGARNEQFF	TGCGCCAGCAGCTTAGAGCGGGGGGCACGGAATGAGCAGTTCTTC